Below, 15 T cell receptor beta chains from the same sample are listed, as sequenced in a study of blood T cell repertoires in COVID-19. The method was immunoSEQ multiplex PCR; TCRdb's version includes in-frame clones alone and lacks a portion of them. There are tens of thousands of clones in the sample; 78% occur only once, and approximately 6.3% lies in the top ten. Sequenced material: peripheral blood. Source of these receptors: a man in his 70s with COVID-19, enrolled during active disease.

CDR3 coding DNA: TGCAGTGCACAGGGGGAGGATGAAGCTTTCTTT. Its protein product is CSAQGEDEAFF. The rearrangement joins TRBV20-1 to TRBJ1-1, with 8 bases lining up with TRBD1. With 6 bases clipped from V and 7 bases from J, the junction kept 4 bases outside the gene matches. This CDR3 comprises 11 residues. From germline, CDR1 is DFQATT and CDR2 SNEGSKA (reference sequence).

The chain recombines TRBV5-4 with TRBJ1-2, with a possible D match to TRBD1 (5 bases). In germline, CDR1 is SGHNT, CDR2 YYREEE (reference sequence). This CDR3 is built from 15 residues. Trimming removed 1 base at V and 8 bases at J, with 18 bases between. This chain's CDR3 is CASSLPDRTSMGYTF. CDR3 DNA: TGTGCCAGCAGCTTGCCTGACAGAACCTCTATGGGCTACACCTTC. Full variable domain (outside the CDR3, taken from reference TRBV5-4 and TRBJ1-2): ETGVTQSPTHLIKTRGQQVTLRCSSQSGHNTVSWYQQALGQGPQFIFQYYREEENGRGNFPPRFSGLQFPNYSSELNVNALELDDSALYLCASSLPDRTSMGYTFGSGTRLTVV.

This clone has just a few counts. The rearrangement uses TRBV4-1 and TRBJ2-7, with 9 positions matching TRBD1. Germline V gene sequence: CDR1 MGHRA, CDR2 YSYEKL. The CDR3 contains 16 residues. Trimming at V came to 5 bases and at J to 4 bases, leaving 12 bases not matched to a gene. The CDR3 bases are TGCGCCAGCAGCATTTCGCCGGGACAGGGATCGTACGAGCAGTACTTC. This translates into CASSISPGQGSYEQYF.

The chain employs TRBV19 and TRBJ1-1; 7 bases fit TRBD1. With 9 bases clipped from V and 2 bases from J, the junction kept 6 bases outside the gene matches. The length of the CDR3 is 13 residues. The germline V gene encodes CDR1 LNHDA and CDR2 SQIVND (reference sequence). CDR3 DNA: TGTGCCAGCTCCGGGACAGTTAACACTGAAGCTTTCTTT. This codes for CASSGTVNTEAFF. Looking up the rest from reference TRBV19 and TRBJ1-1 gives the full variable domain: DGGITQSPKYLFRKEGQNVTLSCEQNLNHDAMYWYRQDPGQGLRLIYYSQIVNDFQKGDIAEGYSVSREKKESFPLTVTSAQKNPTAFYLCASSGTVNTEAFFGQGTRLTVV.

CDR3 sequence (DNA): TGTGCCAGCAGCCCTCGGGGGTACAATGAGCAGTTCTTC. Protein product: CASSPRGYNEQFF. The chain uses TRBV13 and TRBJ2-1, with D tentatively TRBD2 (6 bases). Germline V gene lookup returns CDR1 PRHDT and CDR2 FYEKMQ (reference sequence). V gave up 5 bases and J gave up 4 bases, with 9 bases separating them. This CDR3 has 13 residues.

The chain is built from TRBV3-1 (or the pseudogene TRBV3-2) and TRBJ1-3; no clear D. V lost 4 bases and J 3 bases, leaving 16 bases between the germline ends. CDR3 size: 16 residues. From germline, CDR1 is LGHDT and CDR2 YNNKEL (reference sequence). The CDR3 bases are TGTGCCAGCAGCCCCCGGGTCCAACCGATTGGAAACACCATATATTTT. Its protein is CASSPRVQPIGNTIYF.

J is TRBJ2-5 and V is TRBV5-1; TRBD1 matches at 7 bases. From germline, CDR1 is SGHRS and CDR2 YFSETQ. The CDR3 runs to 16 residues. Losses at the gene ends were 1 base for V and 5 bases for J; bases not matched to a gene: 11. The CDR3 coding sequence is TGCGCCAGCAGCTTGACAGGGGCCCTGTATGGGGAGACCCAGTACTTC. Its translation is CASSLTGALYGETQYF.

This clone has just a few counts. The chain employs TRBV2 and TRBJ1-5; the match to TRBD1 covers 9 bases. The germline CDR1 and CDR2 sequences are SNHLY and FYNNEI. This CDR3 region has 17 residues. The junction had 13 bases not matched to a gene; V was cut back by 4 bases and J by 6 bases. The CDR3 spells CASSVKWTGVFFQPQHF. The DNA of the CDR3 is TGTGCCAGCAGTGTTAAGTGGACAGGGGTATTTTTTCAGCCCCAGCATTTT.

The chain uses TRBV28 and TRBJ1-3; TRBD1 might be the D (5 bases). The CDR3 spans 17 residues. Germline CDR1 MDHEN, CDR2 SYDVKM. Trimming took off 2 bases at V and 4 bases at J, with 18 bases between the two ends. The CDR3 nucleotides read TGTGCCAGCAGTTTACGCACCCACCCAGGGTGGGGAAACACCATATATTTT. This sequence encodes CASSLRTHPGWGNTIYF. The whole variable domain, filled in from reference TRBV28 and TRBJ1-3, reads DVKVTQSSRYLVKRTGEKVFLECVQDMDHENMFWYRQDPGLGLRLIYFSYDVKMKEKGDIPEGYSVSREKKERFSLILESASTNQTSMYLCASSLRTHPGWGNTIYFGEGSWLTVV.

This chain connects TRBV6-2 or TRBV6-3 to TRBJ1-1; 9 nucleotides align to TRBD1. The CDR3 loop spans 15 amino acids. V was clipped by 6 bases and J by 4 bases; unmatched bases: 9. In germline, CDR1 is MNHEY, CDR2 SVGEGT. Here the CDR3 DNA reads TGTGCCAGCAGATACACAGGGGGCTGGGGCACTGAAGCTTTCTTT. It encodes CASRYTGGWGTEAFF.

The chain is built from TRBV5-4 and TRBJ2-3; the match to TRBD2 covers 12 bases. Germline loops: CDR1 SGHNT, CDR2 YYREEE (reference sequence). V shed 2 bases, J shed 6 bases, and the junction held 16 bases outside the gene matches. The CDR3 is made up of 19 amino acids. CDR3 in amino acids: CASSLHYTGLAGLWDTQYF. CDR3 nucleotides: TGTGCCAGCAGCTTACACTATACGGGACTAGCGGGCCTCTGGGATACGCAGTATTTT.

This clone was counted a few times. V and J are TRBV19 and TRBJ2-7; D is perhaps TRBD2 (6 bases). This CDR3 has 15 residues. CDR1 and CDR2 from the germline V gene are LNHDA and SQIVND (reference sequence). The V gene lost 2 bases and the J gene lost 3 bases, with 14 bases spanning the gap. CDR3 DNA sequence: TGTGCCAGTAGTATACTTCACGGGGGAAACTACGAGCAGTACTTC. It encodes CASSILHGGNYEQYF. Based on the CDR3 plus reference TRBV19 and TRBJ2-7, the full variable domain is DGGITQSPKYLFRKEGQNVTLSCEQNLNHDAMYWYRQDPGQGLRLIYYSQIVNDFQKGDIAEGYSVSREKKESFPLTVTSAQKNPTAFYLCASSILHGGNYEQYFGPGTRLTVT.

The chain is built from TRBV27 and TRBJ2-3, with a possible D match to TRBD1 (5 bases). CDR3 length equals 14 residues. Trimming took off 2 bases at V and 5 bases at J, with 11 bases between the two ends. The germline CDR1 and CDR2 sequences are MNHEY and SMNVEV (reference sequence). The CDR3 protein is CASSLRQGIDTQYF. The CDR3 nucleotides are TGTGCCAGCAGTTTAAGGCAGGGTATAGATACGCAGTATTTT.

This sequence joins TRBV7-8 and TRBJ1-3; no definite D call. CDR1 is SGHVS, CDR2 FQNEAQ, per germline. This CDR3 is built from 15 residues. V was clipped by 5 bases and J by 0 bases, with 11 bases between them. CDR3: CASSIIADSGNTIYF. The CDR3 region has the DNA TGTGCCAGCAGCATAATCGCGGACTCTGGAAACACCATATATTTT.

CDR3 protein: CASSLVASYTEAFF. The CDR3 DNA is TGTGCCAGCAGCTTAGTGGCCAGTTACACTGAAGCTTTCTTT. V is TRBV7-2 and J is TRBJ1-1; D is ambiguous. Germline lookup yields CDR1 SGHTA and CDR2 FQGNSA. This CDR3 comprises 14 residues. V lost 1 base to trimming and J lost 3 bases, with 9 bases between them.